Listed below are T cell receptor beta chains from one sample, sequenced in a study of cytomegalovirus exposure and HLA in healthy donors. Method: immunoSEQ multiplex PCR; TCRdb's copy keeps in-frame clones and lacks some. This sample has around 270,000 clones, with roughly 80% found just once. Material for sequencing was PBMCs. Receptors were obtained from a girl aged 2 to 10 in good health and CMV-seronegative. The CDR3 runs from the conserved cysteine through the conserved F or W. Fields, in order: J gene, D gene, clone size, V gene, CDR3 DNA, CDR3 protein. D genes are given only for firm matches. Size values are once, few and many counts, or a class for expanded clones, and some rows have none.

J gene: TRBJ1-4; D gene: TRBD1; clone size: once; V gene: TRBV7-3; CDR3 DNA: TGTGCCAGCAGCTCCGGGGGGGACAGGGAGTCTCGGGTTGAAAAACTGTTTTTT; CDR3 protein: CASSSGGDRESRVEKLFF
J gene: TRBJ1-1; D gene: NA; clone size: few; V gene: TRBV7-9; CDR3 DNA: TGTGCCAGCAGCCCCCGGGCAGGGACACACACTGAAGCTTTCTTT; CDR3 protein: CASSPRAGTHTEAFF
J gene: TRBJ1-3; D gene: NA; clone size: NA; V gene: TRBV11-3; CDR3 DNA: TGTGCCAGCAGCTTAGGGGGGCGGAAAGGTCCCGGCTACTCTGGAAACACCATATATTTT; CDR3 protein: CASSLGGRKGPGYSGNTIYF
J gene: TRBJ2-5; D gene: TRBD2; clone size: NA; V gene: TRBV4-2; CDR3 DNA: TGTGCCAGCAGCCAAGAATGGACTAGTGGGACCCAGTACTTC; CDR3 protein: CASSQEWTSGTQYF
J gene: TRBJ2-7; D gene: NA; clone size: NA; V gene: TRBV14; CDR3 DNA: TGTGCCAGCAGCCCGAGGCGGGAATCGGACGAGCAGTACTTC; CDR3 protein: CASSPRRESDEQYF
J gene: TRBJ2-5; D gene: NA; clone size: NA; V gene: TRBV9; CDR3 DNA: TGTGCCAGCAGCGGATCGGCGGGGGCGAAAGAGACCCAGTACTTC; CDR3 protein: CASSGSAGAKETQYF
J gene: TRBJ1-1; D gene: NA; clone size: NA; V gene: TRBV11-2; CDR3 DNA: TGTGCCAGCAGCAGACAAACCGCGTACACTGAAGCTTTCTTT; CDR3 protein: CASSRQTAYTEAFF
J gene: TRBJ2-7; D gene: TRBD1; clone size: NA; V gene: TRBV27; CDR3 DNA: TGTGCCAGCAGCCACCGGACAGGGGGCTCAGGAAGCTCCTACGAGCAGTACTTC; CDR3 protein: CASSHRTGGSGSSYEQYF
J gene: TRBJ1-2; D gene: NA; clone size: NA; V gene: TRBV30; CDR3 DNA: TGTGCCTGGAGTGTACGGGGTCCGAGAGCTAACTATGGCTACACCTTC; CDR3 protein: CAWSVRGPRANYGYTF
J gene: TRBJ2-1; D gene: NA; clone size: NA; V gene: TRBV27; CDR3 DNA: TGTGCCAGCAGCCGGCCAGCGGTTAACAATGAGCAGTTCTTC; CDR3 protein: CASSRPAVNNEQFF
J gene: TRBJ2-5; D gene: NA; clone size: NA; V gene: TRBV13; CDR3 DNA: TGTGCCAGCACCGGTGTCTTCCAAGAGACCCAGTACTTC; CDR3 protein: CASTGVFQETQYF
J gene: TRBJ2-5; D gene: TRBD1; clone size: NA; V gene: TRBV18; CDR3 DNA: TGTGCCAGCTCAATCGGGACAGGGGAAGGAGAGACCCAGTACTTC; CDR3 protein: CASSIGTGEGETQYF
J gene: TRBJ2-7; D gene: NA; clone size: few; V gene: TRBV29-1; CDR3 DNA: TGCAGCGGCGGGTGGGTTGGGAACGAGCAGTACTTC; CDR3 protein: CSGGWVGNEQYF
J gene: TRBJ2-7; D gene: TRBD1; clone size: NA; V gene: TRBV6-1; CDR3 DNA: TGTGCCAGCAGTGAGAGGGGGACAGGCCTTTACGAGCAGTACTTC; CDR3 protein: CASSERGTGLYEQYF
J gene: TRBJ2-7; D gene: TRBD2; clone size: NA; V gene: TRBV7-3; CDR3 DNA: TGTGCCAGCAGCTTCGGGACTAGCGCCTCCTACGAGCAGTACTTC; CDR3 protein: CASSFGTSASYEQYF
J gene: TRBJ1-5; D gene: NA; clone size: NA; V gene: TRBV28; CDR3 DNA: TGTGCCAGCAGTGCCCGGGTCGCCAATCAGCCCCAGCATTTT; CDR3 protein: CASSARVANQPQHF
J gene: TRBJ1-2; D gene: NA; clone size: NA; V gene: TRBV5-5; CDR3 DNA: TGTGCCAGCAGCTTAACGGGGGGCCCGGATGGCTACACCTTC; CDR3 protein: CASSLTGGPDGYTF
J gene: TRBJ2-7; D gene: TRBD2; clone size: NA; V gene: TRBV25-1; CDR3 DNA: TGTGCCAGCAGCGATAGCGGGGGGCCGGTCTACGAGCAGTACTTC; CDR3 protein: CASSDSGGPVYEQYF
J gene: TRBJ1-1; D gene: NA; clone size: NA; V gene: TRBV29-1; CDR3 DNA: TGCAGCGAGAGGGACACCCTGAACACTGAAGCTTTCTTT; CDR3 protein: CSERDTLNTEAFF
J gene: TRBJ1-5; D gene: NA; clone size: few; V gene: TRBV6-1; CDR3 DNA: TGTGCCAGCAGTGAAATAGGGGGGGGCAATCAGCCCCAGCATTTT; CDR3 protein: CASSEIGGGNQPQHF
J gene: TRBJ2-7; D gene: NA; clone size: NA; V gene: TRBV27; CDR3 DNA: TGTGCCAGCAGTCAGGGCTACGAGCAGTACTTC; CDR3 protein: CASSQGYEQYF
J gene: TRBJ2-5; D gene: TRBD1; clone size: NA; V gene: TRBV5-1; CDR3 DNA: TGCGCCAGCAGCTTGGGGGATCTAGGGGGCGAGACCCAGTACTTC; CDR3 protein: CASSLGDLGGETQYF
J gene: TRBJ1-5; D gene: TRBD1; clone size: few; V gene: TRBV15; CDR3 DNA: TGTGCCACCAGCATAACAGGGGGCGGTCAGCCCCAGCATTTT; CDR3 protein: CATSITGGGQPQHF
J gene: TRBJ2-1; D gene: TRBD1; clone size: NA; V gene: TRBV5-1; CDR3 DNA: TGCGCCAGCAGCTTGGGGCGACAGGGGGCGGGCAATGAGCAGTTCTTC; CDR3 protein: CASSLGRQGAGNEQFF